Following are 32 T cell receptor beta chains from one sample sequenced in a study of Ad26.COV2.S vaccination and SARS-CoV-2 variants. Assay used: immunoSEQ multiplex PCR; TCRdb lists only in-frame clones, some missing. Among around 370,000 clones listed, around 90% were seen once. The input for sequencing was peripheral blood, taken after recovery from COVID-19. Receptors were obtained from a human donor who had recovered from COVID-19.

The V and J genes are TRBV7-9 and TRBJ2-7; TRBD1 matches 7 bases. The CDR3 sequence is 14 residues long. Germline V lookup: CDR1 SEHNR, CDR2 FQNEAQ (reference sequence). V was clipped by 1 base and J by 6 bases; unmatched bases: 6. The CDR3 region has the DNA TGTGCCAGCAGCTTAGTAGAGGGGGCGGCCGAGCAGTACTTC. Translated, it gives CASSLVEGAAEQYF.

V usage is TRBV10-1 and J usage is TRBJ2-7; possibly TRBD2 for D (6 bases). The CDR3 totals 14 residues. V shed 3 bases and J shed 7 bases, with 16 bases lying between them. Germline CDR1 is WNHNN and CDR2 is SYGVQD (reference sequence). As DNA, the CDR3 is TGCGCCAGCAGTGATGGGGGGACTCCCATTGAGCAGTACTTC. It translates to CASSDGGTPIEQYF.

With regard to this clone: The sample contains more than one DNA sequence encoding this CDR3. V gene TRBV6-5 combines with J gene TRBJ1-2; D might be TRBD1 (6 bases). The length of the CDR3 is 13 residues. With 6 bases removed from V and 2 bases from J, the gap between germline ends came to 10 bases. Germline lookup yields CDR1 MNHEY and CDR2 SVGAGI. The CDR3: CASRGGLNYGYTF. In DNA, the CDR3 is TGTGCCAGCAGAGGGGGGTTGAACTATGGCTACACCTTC.

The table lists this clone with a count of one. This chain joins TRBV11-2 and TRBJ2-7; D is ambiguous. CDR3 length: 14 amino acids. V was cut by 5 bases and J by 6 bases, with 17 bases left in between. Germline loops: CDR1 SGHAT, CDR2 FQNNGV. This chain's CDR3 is CASSPLFPGGEQYF. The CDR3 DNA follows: TGTGCCAGCAGCCCGCTTTTTCCGGGTGGCGAGCAGTACTTC.

This chain's CDR3 is CASSLWGTGGGYTF. The DNA for the CDR3 is TGTGCCAGCAGCTTATGGGGGACAGGTGGCGGCTACACCTTC. The V gene is TRBV7-9, the J gene TRBJ1-2, with 8 bases matching TRBD1. This CDR3 is built from 14 residues. J was trimmed by 8 bases and V by 2 bases; bases with no gene match: 7. CDR1 SEHNR and CDR2 FQNEAQ come from the germline V gene (reference sequence).

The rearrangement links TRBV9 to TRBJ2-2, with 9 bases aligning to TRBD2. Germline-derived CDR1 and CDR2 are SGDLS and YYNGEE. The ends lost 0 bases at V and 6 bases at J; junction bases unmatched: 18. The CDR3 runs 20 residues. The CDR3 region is CASSVGSRGSGGYLSGELFF. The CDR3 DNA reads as TGTGCCAGCAGCGTAGGGAGTCGGGGTAGCGGGGGCTACCTATCCGGGGAGCTGTTTTTT.

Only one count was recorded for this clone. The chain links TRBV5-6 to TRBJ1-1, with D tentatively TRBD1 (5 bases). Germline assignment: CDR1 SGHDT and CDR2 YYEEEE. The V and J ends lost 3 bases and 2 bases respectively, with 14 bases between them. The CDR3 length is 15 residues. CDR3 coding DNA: TGTGCCAGCAGCTCGCCCCGGCAGGGCAACACTGAAGCTTTCTTT. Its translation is CASSSPRQGNTEAFF.

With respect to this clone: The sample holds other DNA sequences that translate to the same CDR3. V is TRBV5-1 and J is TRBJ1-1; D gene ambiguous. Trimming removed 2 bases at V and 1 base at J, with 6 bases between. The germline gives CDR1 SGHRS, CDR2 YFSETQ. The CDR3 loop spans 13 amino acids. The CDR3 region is CASSFQGNTEAFF. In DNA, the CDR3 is TGCGCCAGCAGCTTTCAAGGGAACACTGAAGCTTTCTTT.

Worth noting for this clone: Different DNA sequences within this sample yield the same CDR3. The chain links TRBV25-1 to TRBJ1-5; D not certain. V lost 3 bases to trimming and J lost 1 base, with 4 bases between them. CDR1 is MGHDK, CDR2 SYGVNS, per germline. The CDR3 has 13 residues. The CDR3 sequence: CASSEGSNQPQHF. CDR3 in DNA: TGTGCCAGCAGTGAGGGGAGCAATCAGCCCCAGCATTTT. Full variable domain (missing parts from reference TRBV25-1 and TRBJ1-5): EADIYQTPRYLVIGTGKKITLECSQTMGHDKMYWYQQDPGMELHLIHYSYGVNSTEKGDLSSESTVSRIRTEHFPLTLESARPSHTSQYLCASSEGSNQPQHFGDGTRLSIL.

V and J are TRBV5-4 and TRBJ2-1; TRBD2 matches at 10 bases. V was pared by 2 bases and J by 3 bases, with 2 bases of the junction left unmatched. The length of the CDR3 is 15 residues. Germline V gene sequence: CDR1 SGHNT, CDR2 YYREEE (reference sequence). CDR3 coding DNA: TGTGCCAGCAGCTTTAGCGGGGGGTACTACAATGAGCAGTTCTTC. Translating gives CASSFSGGYYNEQFF.

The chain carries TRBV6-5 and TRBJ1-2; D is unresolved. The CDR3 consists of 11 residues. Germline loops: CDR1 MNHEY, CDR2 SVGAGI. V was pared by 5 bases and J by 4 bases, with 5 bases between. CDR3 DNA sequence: TGTGCCAGCAGTCACCTCTATGGCTACACCTTC. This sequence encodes CASSHLYGYTF.

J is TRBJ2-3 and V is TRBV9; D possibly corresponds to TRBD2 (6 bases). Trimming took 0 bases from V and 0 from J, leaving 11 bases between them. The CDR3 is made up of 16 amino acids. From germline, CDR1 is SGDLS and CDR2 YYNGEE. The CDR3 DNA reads TGTGCCAGCAGCGTAGCCTCCGGGACTAGCACAGATACGCAGTATTTT. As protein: CASSVASGTSTDTQYF.

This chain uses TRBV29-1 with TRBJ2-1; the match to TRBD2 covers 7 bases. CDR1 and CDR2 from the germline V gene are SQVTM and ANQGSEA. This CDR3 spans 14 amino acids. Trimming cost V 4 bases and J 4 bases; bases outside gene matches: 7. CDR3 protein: CSVVERGKYNEQFF. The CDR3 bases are TGCAGCGTTGTTGAGCGGGGAAAATACAATGAGCAGTTCTTC.

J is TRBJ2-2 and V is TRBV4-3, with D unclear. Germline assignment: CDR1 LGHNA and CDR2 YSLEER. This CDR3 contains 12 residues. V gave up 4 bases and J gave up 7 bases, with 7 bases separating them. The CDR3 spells CASSRRYGELFF. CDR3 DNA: TGCGCCAGCAGCCGCAGATACGGGGAGCTGTTTTTT.

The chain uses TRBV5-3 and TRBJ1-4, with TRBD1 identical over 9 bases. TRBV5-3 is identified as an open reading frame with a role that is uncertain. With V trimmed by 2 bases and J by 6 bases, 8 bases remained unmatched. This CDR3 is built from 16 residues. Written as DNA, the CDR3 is TGTGCCAGAAGCTTAGGTGGGACAGGGACAGATGAAAAACTGTTTTTT. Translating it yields CARSLGGTGTDEKLFF.

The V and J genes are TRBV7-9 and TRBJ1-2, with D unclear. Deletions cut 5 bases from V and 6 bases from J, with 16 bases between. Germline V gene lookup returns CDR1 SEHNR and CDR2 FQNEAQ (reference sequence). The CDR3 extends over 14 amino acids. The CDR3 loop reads CASSQTPWNDGYTF. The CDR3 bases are TGTGCCAGCAGCCAGACCCCCTGGAACGATGGCTACACCTTC.

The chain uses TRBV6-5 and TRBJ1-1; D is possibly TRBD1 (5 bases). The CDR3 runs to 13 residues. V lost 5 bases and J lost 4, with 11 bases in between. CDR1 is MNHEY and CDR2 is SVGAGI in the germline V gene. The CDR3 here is CASSRSGATEAFF. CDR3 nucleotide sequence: TGTGCCAGCAGTCGGAGTGGGGCCACTGAAGCTTTCTTT.

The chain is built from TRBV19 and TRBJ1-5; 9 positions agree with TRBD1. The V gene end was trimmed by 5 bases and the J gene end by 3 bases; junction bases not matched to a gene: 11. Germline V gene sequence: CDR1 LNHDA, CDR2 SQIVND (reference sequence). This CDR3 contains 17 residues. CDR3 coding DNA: TGTGCCAGTAGTGCCTCTTTCCGGGACAGGGTCAATCAGCCCCAGCATTTT. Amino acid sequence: CASSASFRDRVNQPQHF. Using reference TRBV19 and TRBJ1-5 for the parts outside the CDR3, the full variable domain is DGGITQSPKYLFRKEGQNVTLSCEQNLNHDAMYWYRQDPGQGLRLIYYSQIVNDFQKGDIAEGYSVSREKKESFPLTVTSAQKNPTAFYLCASSASFRDRVNQPQHFGDGTRLSIL.

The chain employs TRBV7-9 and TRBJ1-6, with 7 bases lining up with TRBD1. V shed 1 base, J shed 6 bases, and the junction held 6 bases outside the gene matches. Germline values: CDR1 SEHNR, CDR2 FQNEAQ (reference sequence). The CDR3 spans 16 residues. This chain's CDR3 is CASSLGGTAGNSPLHF. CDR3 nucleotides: TGTGCCAGCAGCTTAGGCGGGACAGCCGGTAATTCACCCCTCCACTTT.

The chain's CDR3 is CASSYAGYEQYF. CDR3 DNA sequence: TGTGCCAGCAGTTACGCGGGTTACGAGCAGTACTTC. J is TRBJ2-7 and V is TRBV6-5; the D gene is possibly TRBD2 (5 bases). Germline assignment: CDR1 MNHEY and CDR2 SVGAGI. V lost 2 bases, J lost 4 bases, and 6 bases lay in between. The CDR3 consists of 12 residues.

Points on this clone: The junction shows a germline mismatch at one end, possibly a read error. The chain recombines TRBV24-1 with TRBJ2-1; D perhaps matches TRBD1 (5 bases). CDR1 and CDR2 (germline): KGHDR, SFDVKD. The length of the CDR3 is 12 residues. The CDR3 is CATSALGREQFF. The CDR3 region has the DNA TGTGCCACCAGTGCTTTGGGGCGGGAGCAGTTCTTC.

The DNA for the CDR3 is TGTGCCAGCACCGAACGGGGCGGGTACGAGCAGTACTTC. This codes for CASTERGGYEQYF. V is TRBV6-1 and J is TRBJ2-7; D might be TRBD1 or TRBD2, each matching 5 bases. This CDR3 has 13 residues. Germline CDR1 reads MNHNS; CDR2 reads SASEGT. V was clipped by 7 bases and J by 4 bases, with 14 bases between them.

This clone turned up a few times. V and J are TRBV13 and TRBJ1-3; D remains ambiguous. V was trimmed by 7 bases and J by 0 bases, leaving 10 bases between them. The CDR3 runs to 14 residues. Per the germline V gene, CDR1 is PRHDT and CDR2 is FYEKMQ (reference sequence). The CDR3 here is CASILAGSGNTIYF. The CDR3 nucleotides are TGTGCCAGCATTTTAGCCGGCTCTGGAAACACCATATATTTT.

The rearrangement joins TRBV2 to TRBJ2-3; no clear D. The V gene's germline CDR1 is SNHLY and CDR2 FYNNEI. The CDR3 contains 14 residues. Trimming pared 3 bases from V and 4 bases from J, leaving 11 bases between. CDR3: CASSEVPKADTQYF. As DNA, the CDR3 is TGTGCCAGCAGTGAGGTTCCCAAGGCAGATACGCAGTATTTT.

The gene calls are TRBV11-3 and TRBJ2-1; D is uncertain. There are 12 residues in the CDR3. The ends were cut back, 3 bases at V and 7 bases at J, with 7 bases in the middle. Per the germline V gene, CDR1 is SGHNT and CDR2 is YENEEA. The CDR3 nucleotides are TGTGCCAGCAGCTTCATGGGGAATGAGCAGTTCTTC. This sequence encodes CASSFMGNEQFF.

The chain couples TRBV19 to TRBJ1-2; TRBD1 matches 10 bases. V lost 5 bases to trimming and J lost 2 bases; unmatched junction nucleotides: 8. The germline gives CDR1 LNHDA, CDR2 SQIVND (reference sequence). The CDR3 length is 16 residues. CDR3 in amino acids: CASSSQGQGRNYGYTF. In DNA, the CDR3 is TGTGCCAGTAGTTCCCAGGGACAGGGGAGGAACTATGGCTACACCTTC. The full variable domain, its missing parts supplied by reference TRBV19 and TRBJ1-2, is DGGITQSPKYLFRKEGQNVTLSCEQNLNHDAMYWYRQDPGQGLRLIYYSQIVNDFQKGDIAEGYSVSREKKESFPLTVTSAQKNPTAFYLCASSSQGQGRNYGYTFGSGTRLTVV.

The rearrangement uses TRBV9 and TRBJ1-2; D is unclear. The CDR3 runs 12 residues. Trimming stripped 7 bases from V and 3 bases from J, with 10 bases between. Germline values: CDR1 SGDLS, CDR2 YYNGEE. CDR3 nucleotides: TGTGCCAGCGGGTCGGATCACTATGGCTACACCTTC. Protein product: CASGSDHYGYTF. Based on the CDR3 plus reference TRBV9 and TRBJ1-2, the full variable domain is DSGVTQTPKHLITATGQRVTLRCSPRSGDLSVYWYQQSLDQGLQFLIQYYNGEERAKGNILERFSAQQFPDLHSELNLSSLELGDSALYFCASGSDHYGYTFGSGTRLTVV.

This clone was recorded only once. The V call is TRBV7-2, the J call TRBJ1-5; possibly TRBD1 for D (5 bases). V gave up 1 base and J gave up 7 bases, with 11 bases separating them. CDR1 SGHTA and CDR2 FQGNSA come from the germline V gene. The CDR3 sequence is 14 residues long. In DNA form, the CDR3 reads TGTGCCAGCAGCTTAGACAGGTCGAACCAGCCCCAGCATTTT. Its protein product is CASSLDRSNQPQHF.

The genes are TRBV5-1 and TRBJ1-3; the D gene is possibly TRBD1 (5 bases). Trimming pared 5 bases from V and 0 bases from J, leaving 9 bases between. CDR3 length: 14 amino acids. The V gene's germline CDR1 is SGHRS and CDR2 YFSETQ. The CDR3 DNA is TGCGCCAGCAGTCGAGGGGACTCTGGAAACACCATATATTTT. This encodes CASSRGDSGNTIYF.

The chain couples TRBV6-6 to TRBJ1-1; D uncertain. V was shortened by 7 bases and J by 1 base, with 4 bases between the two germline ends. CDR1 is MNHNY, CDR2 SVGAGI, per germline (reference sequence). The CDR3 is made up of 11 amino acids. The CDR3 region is CASNQNTEAFF. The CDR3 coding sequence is TGTGCCAGCAATCAGAACACTGAAGCTTTCTTT.

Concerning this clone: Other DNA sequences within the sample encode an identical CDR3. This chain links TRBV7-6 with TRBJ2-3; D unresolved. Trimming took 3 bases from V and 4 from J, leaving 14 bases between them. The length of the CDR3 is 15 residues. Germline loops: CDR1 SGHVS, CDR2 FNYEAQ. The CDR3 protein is CASSLGVTVPDTQYF. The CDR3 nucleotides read TGTGCCAGCAGCTTGGGCGTCACCGTACCAGATACGCAGTATTTT.

The CDR3 loop reads CASSLASLLGNTIYF. As DNA, the CDR3 is TGTGCCAGCAGCTTAGCTTCCCTTCTAGGAAACACCATATATTTT. This chain connects TRBV7-2 to TRBJ1-3; D not certain. From germline, CDR1 is SGHTA and CDR2 FQGNSA. V gave up 0 bases and J gave up 4 bases, with 10 bases separating them. This CDR3 contains 15 residues.